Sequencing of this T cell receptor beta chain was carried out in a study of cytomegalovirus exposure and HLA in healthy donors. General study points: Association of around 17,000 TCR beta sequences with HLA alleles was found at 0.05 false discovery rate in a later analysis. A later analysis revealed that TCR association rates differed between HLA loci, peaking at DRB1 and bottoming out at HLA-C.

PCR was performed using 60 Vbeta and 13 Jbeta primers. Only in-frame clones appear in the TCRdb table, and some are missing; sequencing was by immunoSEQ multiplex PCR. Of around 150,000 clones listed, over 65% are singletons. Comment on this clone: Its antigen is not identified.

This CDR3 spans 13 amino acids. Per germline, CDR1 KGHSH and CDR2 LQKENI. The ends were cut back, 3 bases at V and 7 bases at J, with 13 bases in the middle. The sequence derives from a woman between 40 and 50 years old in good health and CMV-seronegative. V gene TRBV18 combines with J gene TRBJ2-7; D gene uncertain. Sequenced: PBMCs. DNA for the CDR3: TGTGCCAGCTCACCGAGCGATGCCGGAGAGCAGTACTTC. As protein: CASSPSDAGEQYF.